Following are 22 T cell receptor beta chains from one sample sequenced in a study of blood T cell repertoires in COVID-19. Clones were sequenced by immunoSEQ multiplex PCR, and TCRdb holds only the in-frame ones, with some missing. Of about 98,000 clones detected, approximately 80% appear once; the ten largest clones hold about a tenth. The source material was peripheral blood. The receptors were sampled from a man in his 70s with active or convalescent COVID-19.

The genes are TRBV19 and TRBJ1-2; D is unclear. Trimming took 6 bases from V and 6 from J, leaving 11 bases between them. This CDR3 is 12 amino acids long. Germline assignment: CDR1 LNHDA and CDR2 SQIVND (reference sequence). The CDR3 here is CASSPHRDGYTF. The CDR3 coding sequence is TGTGCCAGTAGCCCCCATCGGGATGGCTACACCTTC.

The chain recombines TRBV4-3 with TRBJ2-7; D is possibly TRBD2 (7 bases). The CDR3 has 16 amino acids. V dropped 0 bases and J dropped 2 bases, with 14 bases sitting between them. Germline lookup yields CDR1 LGHNA and CDR2 YSLEER. CDR3 nucleotides: TGCGCCAGCAGCCAAGATCTATGGGGGGGCACCTACGAGCAGTACTTC. It translates to CASSQDLWGGTYEQYF.

The V call is TRBV7-2, the J call TRBJ2-1, with 12 bases identical to TRBD2. CDR3 length: 14 residues. Per germline, CDR1 SGHTA and CDR2 FQGNSA. V was pared by 2 bases and J by 8 bases, with 1 base of the junction left unmatched. This chain's CDR3 is CASSLLAGGHEQFF. The CDR3 DNA is TGTGCCAGCAGCTTACTAGCGGGGGGGCATGAGCAGTTCTTC.

This clone has a handful of counts. The chain uses TRBV4-1 and TRBJ2-2; 11 nucleotides align to TRBD2. This CDR3 comprises 15 residues. J lost 8 bases, V lost 2 bases, and 4 bases had no gene match. Germline V CDR1 and CDR2: MGHRA, YSYEKL. DNA for the CDR3: TGCGCCAGCAGCCAAATGCTAGCGGGGGGAGGGGAGCTGTTTTTT. Translating it yields CASSQMLAGGGELFF.

The rearrangement links TRBV12-3 or TRBV12-4 to TRBJ1-4; the D is unclear. With 2 bases removed from V and 8 bases from J, the gap between germline ends came to 9 bases. The CDR3 runs 13 residues. The CDR3 loop reads CASSLTPWEKLFF. In nucleotides, the CDR3 is TGTGCCAGCAGTTTAACACCTTGGGAAAAACTGTTTTTT.

The chain employs TRBV19 and TRBJ1-2; 10 nucleotides line up with TRBD1. The junction had 3 bases not matched to a gene; V was cut back by 6 bases and J by 2 bases. The germline V gene has CDR1 LNHDA and CDR2 SQIVND (reference sequence). The CDR3 has 14 amino acids. CDR3 sequence (DNA): TGTGCCAGTAGAACGACAGGGGGCAACTATGGCTACACCTTC. Protein: CASRTTGGNYGYTF.

The J gene is TRBJ2-7, the V gene TRBV19, with D tentatively TRBD2 (6 bases). CDR1 and CDR2 (germline): LNHDA, SQIVND (reference sequence). The V end was cut by 5 bases, the J end by 7 bases, with 15 bases between. There are 13 residues in the CDR3. The CDR3 loop reads CASSPSGLLEQYF. The CDR3 region has the DNA TGTGCCAGTAGTCCTTCGGGACTCCTGGAGCAGTACTTC.

The V gene is TRBV2, the J gene TRBJ2-5; 8 nucleotides align to TRBD1. The V gene end was trimmed by 1 base and the J gene end by 0 bases; junction bases not matched to a gene: 7. Germline assignment: CDR1 SNHLY and CDR2 FYNNEI. CDR3 length: 17 amino acids. The CDR3, as DNA: TGTGCCAGCAGTGAAGGAATCTCGGGACAGGACCAAGAGACCCAGTACTTC. Its protein is CASSEGISGQDQETQYF.

This clone was found a few times. The gene calls are TRBV6-5 and TRBJ1-6; 8 bases are a match to TRBD1. Trimming at V came to 6 bases and at J to 11 bases, leaving 9 bases not matched to a gene. The CDR3 loop spans 14 amino acids. The germline gives CDR1 MNHEY, CDR2 SVGAGI. The CDR3 bases are TGTGCCAGCAGGGGGGGACAGGCCGTGACACCCCTCCACTTT. As protein: CASRGGQAVTPLHF.

This sequence joins TRBV7-6 and TRBJ2-3, with 9 bases aligning to TRBD2. The CDR3 has 16 amino acids. Germline lookup yields CDR1 SGHVS and CDR2 FNYEAQ. V gave up 1 base and J gave up 5 bases; unmatched junction bases: 7. In DNA, the CDR3 is TGTGCCAGCAGCTTAGGTAGCGGGGGAATGGGAGATACGCAGTATTTT. Translated: CASSLGSGGMGDTQYF.

This clone was counted once. The rearrangement joins TRBV2 to TRBJ2-7; 9 positions agree with TRBD1. Germline V gene data show CDR1 as SNHLY and CDR2 as FYNNEI. The CDR3 is 13 residues long. The J segment lost 4 bases and the V segment lost 7 bases, leaving 5 bases of the junction unmatched. CDR3 sequence (DNA): TGTGCCAGCATACGGGACAGGGAATACGAGCAGTACTTC. Encoded protein: CASIRDREYEQYF.

This clone was observed once. V and J are TRBV4-3 and TRBJ1-4; D unclear. The CDR3 totals 13 residues. Germline-derived CDR1 and CDR2 are LGHNA and YSLEER. Trimming left V 2 bases short and J 8 bases short, with 9 bases between. CDR3 protein: CASSQRGREKLFF. Written as DNA, the CDR3 is TGCGCCAGCAGCCAAAGAGGGCGCGAAAAACTGTTTTTT.

J is TRBJ2-4 and V is TRBV3-1 (or the pseudogene TRBV3-2); TRBD1 aligns across 7 bases. V lost 3 bases and J lost 1; bases outside the gene matches: 0. The CDR3 runs to 14 residues. Germline V CDR1 and CDR2: LGHDT, YNNKEL (reference sequence). The CDR3 region has the DNA TGTGCCAGCAGCCAGGGACAGGCCAAAAACATTCAGTACTTC. Translated, it gives CASSQGQAKNIQYF.

This chain links TRBV9 with TRBJ2-1; 11 bases are a match to TRBD2. The CDR3 is 16 residues long. V lost 2 bases, J lost 7 bases, and 8 bases stayed unmatched. Germline lookup yields CDR1 SGDLS and CDR2 YYNGEE. Here the CDR3 DNA reads TGTGCCAGCAGCGTCCGCGGGGCTAGCGGGGGGAATGAGCAGTTCTTC. Protein: CASSVRGASGGNEQFF.

The chain employs TRBV7-8 and TRBJ2-5, with D possibly matching TRBD1 (6 bases). Germline values: CDR1 SGHVS, CDR2 FQNEAQ. Between the trimmed V and J ends, which lost 4 bases and 3 bases, there was a span of 15 bases. The CDR3 is made up of 15 amino acids. CDR3: CASSSLDSWKETQYF. The DNA for the CDR3 is TGTGCCAGCAGCTCGTTGGACAGCTGGAAAGAGACCCAGTACTTC.

This clone was counted a few times. The J gene is TRBJ2-5, the V gene TRBV10-2, with D possibly matching TRBD2 (6 bases). The V gene lost 7 bases and the J gene lost 4 bases, with 16 bases spanning the gap. The CDR3 loop spans 14 amino acids. From germline, CDR1 is WSHSY and CDR2 SAAADI. CDR3: CASTGLSHGETQYF. The CDR3 coding sequence is TGCGCCAGCACGGGACTGAGCCACGGAGAGACCCAGTACTTC.

About this clone: Its ends do not fully match the called genes, so a read error is possible. This chain joins TRBV7-7 and TRBJ2-3, with 7 bases identical to TRBD1. Germline-derived CDR1 and CDR2 are SSHAT and FNYEAQ (reference sequence). The CDR3 runs to 15 residues. The DNA of the CDR3 is TGTGCTAGCAGCCAGACTGGACAGGTCTCAGATACGCAGTATTTT. It encodes CASSQTGQVSDTQYF.

The V gene is TRBV7-9, the J gene TRBJ2-1; D remains unclear. V shed 4 bases and J shed 12 bases, with 19 bases lying between them. In germline, CDR1 is SEHNR, CDR2 FQNEAQ (reference sequence). This CDR3 has 14 residues. The CDR3 loop is CASSSLVSRIVQFF. CDR3 nucleotides: TGTGCCAGCAGCTCCCTCGTGTCCAGAATTGTGCAGTTCTTC.

The rearrangement joins TRBV3-1 (or the pseudogene TRBV3-2) to TRBJ1-2; D is undetermined. Trimming cost V 4 bases and J 5 bases, with 14 bases left between them. The CDR3 extends over 14 amino acids. The germline V gene encodes CDR1 LGHDT and CDR2 YNNKEL (reference sequence). Written as DNA, the CDR3 is TGTGCCAGCAGCCCGGGGATTGGAAATTATGGCTACACCTTC. Its protein product is CASSPGIGNYGYTF.

V is TRBV11-3 and J is TRBJ2-3; D is unresolved. In germline, CDR1 is SGHNT, CDR2 YENEEA. Trimming pared 5 bases from V and 6 bases from J, leaving 12 bases between. The CDR3 has 13 amino acids. The CDR3 DNA reads as TGTGCCAGCAGCCCCCGCCGGGTGGATACGCAGTATTTT. Translated, it gives CASSPRRVDTQYF.

V and J are TRBV5-4 and TRBJ1-1, with a tentative D call TRBD1 (5 bases). The CDR3 is made up of 14 amino acids. In germline, CDR1 is SGHNT, CDR2 YYREEE (reference sequence). V was shortened by 3 bases and J by 1 base, with 10 bases between the two germline ends. Here the CDR3 reads CASSWDSRNTEAFF. DNA of the CDR3: TGTGCCAGCAGCTGGGACTCCCGGAACACTGAAGCTTTCTTT.

This sequence joins TRBV6-5 and TRBJ1-4; maybe TRBD1 (6 bases). The germline V gene encodes CDR1 MNHEY and CDR2 SVGAGI. The V end was cut by 6 bases, the J end by 7 bases, with 15 bases between. The CDR3 contains 14 residues. Here the CDR3 DNA reads TGTGCCAGCAGCTCGGGGGGCGCGGGTGAAAAACTGTTTTTT. Protein product: CASSSGGAGEKLFF.